This entry concerns a single T cell receptor (beta chain). The CDR3 runs 14 residues. V lost 5 bases to trimming and J lost 5 bases; unmatched junction nucleotides: 8. Germline V lookup: CDR1 SGHRS, CDR2 YFSETQ. As processed by the authors: Estimation of nucleated cell counts was performed using reference gene primer amplification. Sequencing was performed with immunoSEQ multiplex PCR; in TCRdb, only in-frame clones are kept and a portion is missing. V, J and clone size reflect that table, while D and trimming were determined from the DNA. The sample contains some 170,000 clones, approximately 85% of which appear only once. This sample is part of a study of blood T cell repertoires in COVID-19. About the research overall: Nucleic acid was either cDNA or gDNA, and it came from T cells, B-cell-depleted T cells, or PBMCs.

Sequencing used peripheral blood. The TCR sequence derives from a woman aged 55-70 years with acute or convalescent COVID-19. The chain joins TRBV5-1 to TRBJ2-5; 8 bases fit TRBD1. The CDR3 region has the DNA TGCGCCAGCAGTCGGACAGGGAGTGAGGAGACCCAGTACTTC. Protein sequence: CASSRTGSEETQYF.